This T cell receptor beta chain is drawn from a study of glioma-infiltrating T cells after dendritic cell vaccination (TCRdb year 2016). The study in broad terms: The cohort comprised approximately 15 glioblastoma patients from Phase I and II dendritic cell vaccination trials, 9 newly diagnosed and 6 with recurrent disease. Between about 2003 and 2012, patients were given autologous tumor lysate-pulsed dendritic cell vaccination. The vaccine consisted of monocyte-derived dendritic cells cultured less than nine days with IL-4 and GM-CSF, then pulsed overnight with autologous tumor lysate. Patients received three intradermal dendritic cell vaccine injections at biweekly intervals in the arm below the axilla. Deep sequencing of TCR beta CDR3 regions was used to quantify tumor-infiltrating lymphocyte content and compare tumor and blood repertoires in dendritic cell-vaccinated glioblastoma patients. Survival after dendritic cell vaccination was correlated with TCR sequencing metrics such as TIL content and the overlap between tumor and blood repertoires.

Using the immunoSEQ assay, TCRB CDR3 regions were amplified from roughly 2.1 micrograms of genomic DNA, or from all available DNA when less than that was on hand. The multiplex PCR relied on 60 forward primers for TCR V beta segments and 13 reverse primers for J beta segments. Synthetic control templates were spiked into each sample at limiting dilution to estimate reads per starting template. Sequencing produced 87 bp reads on the Illumina HiSeq System. Per the authors' processing: PCR and sequencing errors were removed by a nearest neighbor algorithm that merged closely related sequences. TCR overlap was measured as the percentage of unique tumor TCR beta sequences that were also present in the peripheral blood of the same patient. This immuneACCESS table, as held by TCRdb, lists in-frame sequences with V and J called but not all clones. Of the missing ones, under half trace to an unresolved V gene in checked studies; the others have no known cause. V, J and clone size were drawn from that table, and D and trimming were deduced from the DNA. The sample table records around 10,000 clones; about 80% of these occur just once. The ten top clones hold about 41% of the sample.

Points on this clone: Its cognate antigen has yet to be identified. No much larger clone is present one base from it, and per-base qualities are unavailable.

Reading the label with the study, this specimen's time point is: after dendritic cell vaccination, including at tumor progression/relapse. Patients were selected on the basis of adequate residual fresh-frozen tumor tissue and more than two years of available survival data. Although molecular status otherwise differed among the glioblastoma patients, no patient had an isocitrate dehydrogenase mutation. PBMC were collected before vaccination, two weeks after the third vaccination, and at tumor progression when it occurred. Genomic DNA was extracted with the Qiagen DNeasy Blood extraction Kit. V is pared back by 5 bases and J by 3 bases, with 19 bases lying between the germline termini. From cysteine to phenylalanine, the CDR3 is 16 amino acids long. Left in the record is the CDR3 DNA by itself, 48 bases read in frame from the first base. The germline V gene yields SGHTA for CDR1 and FQGNSA for CDR2.

The investigation overall reported the following: No direct relationship between TCR clonality and survival was found, suggesting that a diverse polyclonal response may matter. The cohort was small and heterogeneous, and full blood and tumor sets were available for few patients, with initial-recurrent tumor pairs available for even fewer patients. After dendritic cell vaccination, a higher estimated pretreatment TIL content predicted longer time to progression and overall survival. The TCR overlap response model with three groups was called speculative and said to need prospective validation.

Sequencing was performed on blood, taken after dendritic cell vaccination. The sequence is built from TRBV7-2 and TRBJ1-1; the D gene cannot be resolved reliably. The sequence came from a human donor with glioblastoma. The CDR3 region: CASSPEGGGQDTEAFF. In nucleotides, the sequence is TGTGCCAGCAGCCCCGAGGGAGGAGGGCAGGACACTGAAGCTTTCTTT. With all but the CDR3 taken from the reference TRBV7-2 and TRBJ1-1 genes, the full variable domain is: GAGVSQSPSNKVTEKGKDVELRCDPISGHTALYWYRQSLGQGLEFLIYFQGNSAPDKSGLPSDRFSAERTGGSVSTLTIQRTQQEDSAVYLCASSPEGGGQDTEAFFGQGTRLTVV.